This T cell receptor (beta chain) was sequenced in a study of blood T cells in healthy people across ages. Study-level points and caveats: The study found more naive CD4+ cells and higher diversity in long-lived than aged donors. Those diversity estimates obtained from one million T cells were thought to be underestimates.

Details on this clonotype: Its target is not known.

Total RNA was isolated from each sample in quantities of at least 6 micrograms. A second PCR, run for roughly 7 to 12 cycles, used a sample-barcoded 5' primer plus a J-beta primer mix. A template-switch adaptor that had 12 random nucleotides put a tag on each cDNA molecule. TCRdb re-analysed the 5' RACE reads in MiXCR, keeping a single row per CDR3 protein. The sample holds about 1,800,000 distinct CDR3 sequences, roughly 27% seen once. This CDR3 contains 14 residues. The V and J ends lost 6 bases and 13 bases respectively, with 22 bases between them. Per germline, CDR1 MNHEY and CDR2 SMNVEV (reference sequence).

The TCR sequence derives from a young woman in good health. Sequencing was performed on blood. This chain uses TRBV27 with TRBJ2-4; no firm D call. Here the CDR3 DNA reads TGTGCCAGCAGCGCCGAGTTCTCCTACAATGAGCAGTACTTC. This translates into CASSAEFSYNEQYF.